This TCR beta chain was identified in a study of cytomegalovirus exposure and HLA in healthy donors. Primers included in the PCR were 60 Vbeta and 13 Jbeta primers. The protocol was immunoSEQ multiplex PCR, while the TCRdb copy is restricted to in-frame clones and leaves out a portion. The table records some 120,000 clones, 65% to 75% of them present only once. CDR3 length: 14 residues. Trimming removed 1 base from V and 4 bases from J; junction bases left unmatched: 5. Per germline, CDR1 SGHDT and CDR2 YYEEEE. The chain employs TRBV5-6 and TRBJ2-7; 7 nucleotides match TRBD2. Input material: PBMCs. This TCR was recovered from a man aged 40-49 years in good health and CMV-seropositive. CDR3 sequence reads: CASSLRTRSYEQYF. For the CDR3, the DNA is TGTGCCAGCAGCTTGAGGACTAGATCTTACGAGCAGTACTTC. The full variable domain, rest sourced from reference TRBV5-6 and TRBJ2-7, is DAGVTQSPTHLIKTRGQQVTLRCSPKSGHDTVSWYQQALGQGPQFIFQYYEEEERQRGNFPDRFSGHQFPNYSSELNVNALLLGDSALYLCASSLRTRSYEQYFGPGTRLTVT.